This T cell receptor beta chain was captured in a study of blood T cell repertoires in COVID-19. Study as a whole: Both acute and convalescent COVID-19 samples were obtained from the United States, Italy and Spain. From T cells, B-cell-depleted T cells, or PBMCs came the material, which was cDNA or gDNA.

J gave up 4 bases and V 4 bases, and 5 bases lay outside the gene matches. The CDR3 has 16 amino acids. From germline, CDR1 is KGHDR and CDR2 SFDVKD. A few counts support this clone. Study processing details: Using reference gene primer amplification, nucleated cell counts were estimated. Data came from immunoSEQ multiplex PCR; TCRdb stores just in-frame clones and leaves some out. D and trimming come from the DNA, and the V and J calls and clone size come from that table. Of about 160,000 clones listed, more than 60% are singletons. The chain has TRBV24-1 and TRBJ1-5, with TRBD1 matching 11 bases. The receptor comes from a man aged 65 to 85 with acute or convalescent COVID-19. Sequenced: peripheral blood. For the CDR3, the DNA is TGTGCCACCAGTGACGGACAGGGGGCAACTAATCAGCCCCAGCATTTT. It codes for CATSDGQGATNQPQHF.